Ten or more counts support the clone carrying this T cell receptor beta chain. What it binds is unknown. This specimen comes from a study of early T cells in non-severe SARS-CoV-2 infection. Study summary: Unpaired chains resulted from sequencing bulk RNA of unsorted whole blood. Study results and limitations: Matching against VDJdb likely underestimated virus-specific expansions, favoring anti-spike CD8.

TCRdb reprocessed the 5' RACE reads with MiXCR, giving one entry per CDR3 protein. The sample holds around 70,000 distinct CDR3 sequences, roughly 10% seen once. Germline CDR1 and CDR2: LGHDT and YNNKEL (reference sequence). The CDR3 totals 15 residues. Between the trimmed V and J ends, which lost 3 bases and 0 bases, there was a span of 9 bases. The source is an adult who was a healthcare worker with PCR-confirmed SARS-CoV-2 infection or an uninfected control (not recorded which). The V call is TRBV3-1, the J call TRBJ1-3; D unresolved. The sample consisted of whole blood. The CDR3 DNA is TGTGCCAGCAGCCAGGTTCCAGGCTCTGGAAACACCATATATTTT. Its translation is CASSQVPGSGNTIYF.